This TCR beta chain was profiled in a study of cytomegalovirus exposure and HLA in healthy donors. For this clone: Its antigen is not identified.

The study ran its PCR with 60 Vbeta and 13 Jbeta primers. Using immunoSEQ multiplex PCR, the repertoire was profiled, and TCRdb retains in-frame clones only, with some absent. The sample lists 200,000 to 250,000 clones, approximately 83% occurring once. Donors showed nominal health when sampled, although they likely had unrecorded immune exposures. The study, taken as a whole, reports: Donor immune exposure was known only as CMV serostatus. Overall, roughly 160 TCR beta chains were annotated as cytomegalovirus-associated. Analysis was performed later, and it showed HLA-associated TCR beta chains to be more clonally expanded than equally common others.

The source of this sequence is a girl aged 10-17 years in good health and CMV-seronegative. Sequenced: PBMCs.

CDR3 bases: TGCGCCAGCAGCCAAGGGAATCCGGGACAGAATAATGAAAAACTGTTTTTT. It encodes CASSQGNPGQNNEKLFF. The V gene is TRBV4-1, the J gene TRBJ1-4; 7 nucleotides align to TRBD1. CDR3 length equals 17 residues. Germline-derived CDR1 and CDR2 are MGHRA and YSYEKL. V was pared by 1 base and J by 4 bases, with 9 bases of the junction left unmatched.